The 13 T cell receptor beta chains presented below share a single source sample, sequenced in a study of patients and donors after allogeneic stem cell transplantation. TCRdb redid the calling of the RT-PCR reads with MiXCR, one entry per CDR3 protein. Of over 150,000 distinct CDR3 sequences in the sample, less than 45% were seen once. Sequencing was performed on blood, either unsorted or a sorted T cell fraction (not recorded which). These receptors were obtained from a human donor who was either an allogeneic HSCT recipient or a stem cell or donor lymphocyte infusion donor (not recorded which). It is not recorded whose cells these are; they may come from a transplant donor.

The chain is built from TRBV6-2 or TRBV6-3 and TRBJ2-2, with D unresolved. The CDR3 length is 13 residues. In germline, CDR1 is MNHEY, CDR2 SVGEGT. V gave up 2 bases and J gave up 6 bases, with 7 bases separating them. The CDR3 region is CASSYMGSGELFF. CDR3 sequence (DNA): TGTGCCAGCAGTTACATGGGATCCGGGGAGCTGTTTTTT.

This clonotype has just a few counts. CDR3 loop: CASSSGLAGGVVMYEQYF. Written as DNA, the CDR3 is TGTGCCAGCAGTTCGGGACTAGCGGGAGGGGTAGTTATGTACGAGCAGTACTTC. The chain uses TRBV7-6 and TRBJ2-7, with 16 bases matching TRBD2. V was pared by 6 bases and J by 4 bases, with 12 bases of the junction left unmatched. The CDR3 totals 18 residues. Germline V CDR1 and CDR2: SGHVS, FNYEAQ.

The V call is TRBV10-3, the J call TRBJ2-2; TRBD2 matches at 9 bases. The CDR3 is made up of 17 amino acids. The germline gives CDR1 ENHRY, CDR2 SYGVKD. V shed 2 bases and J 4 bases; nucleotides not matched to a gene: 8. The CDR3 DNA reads TGTGCCATCAGTGAGCCTTATAGCGGGAGTGCCACCGGGGAGCTGTTTTTT. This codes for CAISEPYSGSATGELFF.

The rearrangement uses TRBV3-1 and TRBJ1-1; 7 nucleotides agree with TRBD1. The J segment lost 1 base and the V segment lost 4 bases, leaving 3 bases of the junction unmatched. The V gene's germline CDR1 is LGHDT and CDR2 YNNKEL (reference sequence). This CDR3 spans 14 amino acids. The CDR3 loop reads CASSRKGANTEAFF. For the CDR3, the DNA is TGTGCCAGCAGCCGCAAGGGGGCGAACACTGAAGCTTTCTTT.

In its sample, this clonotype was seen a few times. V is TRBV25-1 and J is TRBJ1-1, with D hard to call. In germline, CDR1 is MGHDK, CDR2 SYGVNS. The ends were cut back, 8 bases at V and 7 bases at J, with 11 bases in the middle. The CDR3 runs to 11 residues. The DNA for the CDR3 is TGTGCCAGCCAAGTCGGGCTTGAAGCTTTCTTT. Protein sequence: CASQVGLEAFF. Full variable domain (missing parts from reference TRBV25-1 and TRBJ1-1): EADIYQTPRYLVIGTGKKITLECSQTMGHDKMYWYQQDPGMELHLIHYSYGVNSTEKGDLSSESTVSRIRTEHFPLTLESARPSHTSQYLCASQVGLEAFFGQGTRLTVV.

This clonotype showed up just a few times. The chain's CDR3 is CASRRGQQVTTQHF. CDR3 DNA sequence: TGTGCCAGTCGGAGGGGTCAACAGGTGACGACCCAGCATTTT. The chain is built from TRBV2 and TRBJ1-5; TRBD1 is a possible D gene (5 bases). Trimming left V 9 bases short and J 11 bases short, with 23 bases between. CDR1 is SNHLY, CDR2 FYNNEI, per germline. This CDR3 is 14 amino acids long.

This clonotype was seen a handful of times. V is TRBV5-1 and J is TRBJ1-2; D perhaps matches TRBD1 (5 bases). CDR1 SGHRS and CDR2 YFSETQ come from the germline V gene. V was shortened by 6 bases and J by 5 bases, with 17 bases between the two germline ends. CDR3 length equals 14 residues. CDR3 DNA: TGCGCCAGCACCCGGGGGGAGCCTGGGTATGGCTACACCTTC. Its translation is CASTRGEPGYGYTF.

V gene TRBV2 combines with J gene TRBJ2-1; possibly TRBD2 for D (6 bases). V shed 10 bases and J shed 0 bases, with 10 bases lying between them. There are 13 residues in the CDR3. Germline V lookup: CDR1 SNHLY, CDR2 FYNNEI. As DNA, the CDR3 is TGTGCCACCTCGGGACTCTCCTACAATGAGCAGTTCTTC. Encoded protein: CATSGLSYNEQFF.

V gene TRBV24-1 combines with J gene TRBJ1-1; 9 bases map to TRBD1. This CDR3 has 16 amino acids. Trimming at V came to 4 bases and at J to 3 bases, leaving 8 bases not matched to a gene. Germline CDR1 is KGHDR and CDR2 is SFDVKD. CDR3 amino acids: CATSDQPRQGDTEAFF. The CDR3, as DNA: TGTGCCACCAGTGACCAGCCGAGACAGGGGGACACTGAAGCTTTCTTT.

The CDR3 is CASSIWDEDNSPLHF. CDR3 nucleotides: TGTGCCAGTAGTATATGGGACGAGGATAATTCACCCCTCCACTTT. This rearrangement joins TRBV19 to TRBJ1-6; tentative D call: TRBD1 (5 bases). The CDR3 has 15 amino acids. The germline gives CDR1 LNHDA, CDR2 SQIVND (reference sequence). V was pared by 2 bases and J by 5 bases, with 10 bases between.

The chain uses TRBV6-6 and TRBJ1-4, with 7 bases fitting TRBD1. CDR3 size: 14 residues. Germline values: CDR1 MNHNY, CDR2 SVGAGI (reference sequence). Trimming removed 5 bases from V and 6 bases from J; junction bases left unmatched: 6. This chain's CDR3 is CASSPRGIDEKLFF. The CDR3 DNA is TGTGCCAGCAGTCCCAGGGGGATAGATGAAAAACTGTTTTTT.

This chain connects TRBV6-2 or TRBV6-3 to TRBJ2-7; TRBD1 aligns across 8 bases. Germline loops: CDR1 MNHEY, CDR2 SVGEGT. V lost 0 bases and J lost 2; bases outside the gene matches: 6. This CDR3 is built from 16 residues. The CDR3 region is CASSYSQDRATYEQYF. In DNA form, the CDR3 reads TGTGCCAGCAGTTACTCTCAGGACAGGGCAACCTACGAGCAGTACTTC.

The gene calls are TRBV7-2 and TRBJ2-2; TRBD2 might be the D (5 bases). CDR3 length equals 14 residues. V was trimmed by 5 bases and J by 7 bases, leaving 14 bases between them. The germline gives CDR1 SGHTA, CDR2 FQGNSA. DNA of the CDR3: TGTGCCAGCAGCCGGAGGCGGGTTGGCGGGGAGCTGTTTTTT. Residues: CASSRRRVGGELFF. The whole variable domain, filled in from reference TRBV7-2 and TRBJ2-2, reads GAGVSQSPSNKVTEKGKDVELRCDPISGHTALYWYRQSLGQGLEFLIYFQGNSAPDKSGLPSDRFSAERTGGSVSTLTIQRTQQEDSAVYLCASSRRRVGGELFFGEGSRLTVL.